These 22 T cell receptor beta chains were all obtained from the same sample, sequenced in a study of regulatory T cells in long-lasting Graves disease listed by TCRdb under 2021. The time point label on this specimen signifies: newly diagnosed GD, antithyroid drugs for less than 3 months. RNA was extracted from PBMCs in TRIzol for both TCR sequencing and RNA sequencing. Receptors were amplified or captured by multiplex PCR. Sequenced using an Illumina HiSeq 4000. To build TCR beta libraries, CDR3 regions were amplified by Arm-PCR using iRepertoire HTBI primers. The public reads were run again by TCRdb, first through fastp at Q25 and then through MiXCR, and only productive beta chains were kept. Entries are consolidated by CDR3 protein sequence, retaining the most common genes and DNA. The sample table records fewer than 350,000 distinct CDR3 sequences; over 15% of these occur just once. The top ten clonotypes cover roughly 35% of the sample.

Material: peripheral blood mononuclear cells (PBMCs), obtained at new diagnosis, from a patient treated with antithyroid drugs. These receptors all stem from a female donor with Graves disease.

J is TRBJ1-1 and V is TRBV2; D is undetermined. V dropped 11 bases and J dropped 1 base, with 17 bases sitting between them. CDR1 and CDR2 from the germline V gene are SNHLY and FYNNEI. The length of the CDR3 is 14 residues. The CDR3 nucleotides read TGTGCCTCCACCCCGGGAGAGGGGAACACTGAAGCTTTCTTT. Amino acid sequence: CASTPGEGNTEAFF.

This clonotype was picked up many times. The V call is TRBV11-2, the J call TRBJ2-2; no reliable D call. Trimming pared 3 bases from V and 6 bases from J, leaving 2 bases between. The CDR3 loop spans 11 amino acids. Germline-derived CDR1 and CDR2 are SGHAT and FQNNGV. CDR3 region: CASSFAGELFF. The CDR3 nucleotides are TGTGCCAGCAGCTTCGCCGGGGAGCTGTTTTTT.

Points on this clonotype: A junction boundary mismatches the germline segment, possibly from a read error. The chain employs TRBV3-1 and TRBJ1-5; D unresolved. The CDR3 runs 13 residues. CDR1 and CDR2 from the germline V gene are LGHDT and YNNKEL (reference sequence). CDR3 DNA: TGTGTCAGCAGCCACGACCAAGAGGAGCCCCAGCATTTT. It encodes CVSSHDQEEPQHF.

This clonotype was observed at least ten times. This sequence joins TRBV12-3 or TRBV12-4 and TRBJ2-3; no firm D call. CDR3 size: 15 residues. Trimming stripped 3 bases from V and 2 bases from J, with 12 bases between. The CDR3, as DNA: TGTGCCAGCAGTTTCAAGCAGCCCTTCACAGATACGCAGTATTTT. It codes for CASSFKQPFTDTQYF.

This clonotype was picked up many times. The rearrangement joins TRBV19 to TRBJ2-1; possibly TRBD2 for D (6 bases). CDR3 length: 16 amino acids. Trimming took off 4 bases at V and 1 base at J, with 14 bases between the two ends. Germline V gene sequence: CDR1 LNHDA, CDR2 SQIVND (reference sequence). The CDR3 DNA follows: TGTGCCAGTAGTACCGGCGCGGGAAGGTCCTACAATGAGCAGTTCTTC. This sequence encodes CASSTGAGRSYNEQFF.

J is TRBJ1-1 and V is TRBV5-1; TRBD1 matches at 11 bases. The trim removed 4 bases at V and 0 bases at J, leaving 11 bases unmatched. Germline V lookup: CDR1 SGHRS, CDR2 YFSETQ. CDR3 length: 18 residues. CDR3 loop: CASSLTGTGGFVNTEAFF. The CDR3 DNA reads as TGCGCCAGCAGCCTCACCGGGACAGGGGGTTTTGTGAACACTGAAGCTTTCTTT.

This clonotype was seen repeatedly, ten times or more. This rearrangement joins TRBV5-4 to TRBJ1-2; D call uncertain. Germline V CDR1 and CDR2: SGHNT, YYREEE (reference sequence). Between the trimmed V and J ends, which lost 2 bases and 1 base, there was a span of 6 bases. This CDR3 has 13 residues. The CDR3 reads CASSFWDNYGYTF. The CDR3 nucleotides are TGTGCCAGCAGCTTTTGGGATAACTATGGCTACACCTTC. Filled out from reference TRBV5-4 and TRBJ1-2, the complete variable domain reads ETGVTQSPTHLIKTRGQQVTLRCSSQSGHNTVSWYQQALGQGPQFIFQYYREEENGRGNFPPRFSGLQFPNYSSELNVNALELDDSALYLCASSFWDNYGYTFGSGTRLTVV.

This clonotype has a count of ten or more. V is TRBV27 and J is TRBJ1-1; D call uncertain. V lost 6 bases to trimming and J lost 0 bases, with 11 bases between them. This CDR3 comprises 14 residues. Germline V gene lookup returns CDR1 MNHEY and CDR2 SMNVEV (reference sequence). CDR3 in amino acids: CASSLDPMNTEAFF. In DNA, the CDR3 is TGTGCCAGCAGCTTAGATCCAATGAACACTGAAGCTTTCTTT.

This clonotype was observed at least ten times. This rearrangement joins TRBV30 to TRBJ2-3; TRBD1 or TRBD2 may be the D gene (6 bases each). This CDR3 spans 14 amino acids. Germline V gene sequence: CDR1 GTSNPN, CDR2 SVGIG (reference sequence). V was clipped by 6 bases and J by 3 bases, with 16 bases between them. CDR3: CACARGEWTDTQYF. DNA for the CDR3: TGTGCCTGTGCGAGGGGGGAGTGGACAGATACGCAGTATTTT.

This clonotype was seen ten or more times. The rearrangement uses TRBV9 and TRBJ2-3; D ambiguous. CDR1 is SGDLS and CDR2 is YYNGEE in the germline V gene. V lost 0 bases and J lost 5, with 4 bases in between. The CDR3 consists of 12 residues. This CDR3 reads CASSVVGDTQYF. The CDR3 region has the DNA TGTGCCAGCAGCGTAGTCGGAGATACGCAGTATTTT.

V gene TRBV4-1 combines with J gene TRBJ2-4; possibly TRBD1 for D (5 bases). Germline CDR1 and CDR2: MGHRA and YSYEKL. The ends were cut back, 5 bases at V and 8 bases at J, with 10 bases in the middle. The CDR3 extends over 12 amino acids. The CDR3 protein is CASSNPQDIQYF. Here the CDR3 DNA reads TGCGCCAGCAGCAATCCACAGGACATTCAGTACTTC.

As to this clonotype: A far larger clone is one base from this, pointing to a likely read error. The conserved phenylalanine or tryptophan is not found at the CDR3 terminus, so this likely reflects a read error. The genes are TRBV12-3 or TRBV12-4 and TRBJ1-5; TRBD1 matches at 10 bases. The CDR3 totals 17 residues. CDR3 protein: CAISDTAGTGDNQPQHI. The CDR3 region has the DNA TGTGCCATCAGTGATACTGCCGGGACAGGGGACAATCAGCCCCAGCATATT.

For this clonotype: This sequence may be a read error, since a much larger clone differs from it by one base. J is TRBJ1-1 and V is TRBV5-1, with D possibly matching TRBD1 (6 bases). In germline, CDR1 is SGHRS, CDR2 YFSETQ. CDR3 size: 15 residues. CDR3 sequence: CTSSLGTIGNTEAFF. The DNA for the CDR3 is TGCACCAGCAGCTTAGGGACAATCGGGAACACTGAAGCTTTCTTT.

This clonotype was counted many times. V is TRBV5-1 and J is TRBJ1-1; 7 nucleotides align to TRBD1. The CDR3 has 14 residues. V was pared by 3 bases and J by 1 base, with 3 bases of the junction left unmatched. The germline gives CDR1 SGHRS, CDR2 YFSETQ. The CDR3 reads CASSWGQRNTEAFF. The CDR3 DNA reads TGCGCCAGCAGCTGGGGACAGCGGAACACTGAAGCTTTCTTT.

Many counts were recorded for this clonotype. The V gene is TRBV30, the J gene TRBJ2-5, with D unresolved. The V and J ends lost 0 bases and 4 bases respectively, with 9 bases between them. CDR1 GTSNPN and CDR2 SVGIG come from the germline V gene (reference sequence). This CDR3 has 13 residues. The CDR3 DNA sequence: TGTGCCTGGAGTGTTCTGGAAGGAGAGACCCAGTACTTC. It codes for CAWSVLEGETQYF.

This clonotype has ten or more counts. The V and J genes are TRBV20-1 and TRBJ2-5, with D possibly called TRBD1 or TRBD2 (5 bases each). The ends were cut back, 2 bases at V and 7 bases at J, with 8 bases in the middle. The germline gives CDR1 DFQATT, CDR2 SNEGSKA (reference sequence). The CDR3 has 11 residues. Here the CDR3 DNA reads TGCAGTGCTAGATCTGGGGGGACCCAGTACTTC. Protein sequence: CSARSGGTQYF.

This clonotype came up many times. For the CDR3, the DNA is TGTGCCAGCAGTTTATATACGCAGTATTTT. This codes for CASSLYTQYF. The V call is TRBV12-3 or TRBV12-4, the J call TRBJ2-3; D is unresolved. V shed 2 bases and J shed 7 bases, with 1 base lying between them. The CDR3 is 10 amino acids.

This clonotype has at least ten counts. The chain employs TRBV28 and TRBJ2-2, with no clear D. This CDR3 is built from 16 residues. CDR1 MDHEN and CDR2 SYDVKM come from the germline V gene. V lost 4 bases and J 6 bases, leaving 18 bases between the germline ends. The CDR3 loop is CASSSRGRALAGELFF. CDR3 sequence (DNA): TGTGCCAGCAGTTCAAGAGGACGGGCCTTGGCCGGGGAGCTGTTTTTT.

With regard to this clonotype: A read error is possible here, since a much larger clone lies one base away. The rearrangement links TRBV9 to TRBJ2-3, with 8 bases matching TRBD2. The end of the DNA aligns better with TRBJ2-1, so the J call may be wrong. Germline CDR1 SGDLS, CDR2 YYNGEE. The length of the CDR3 is 16 residues. As DNA, the CDR3 is TGTGCCAGCAGCGGTGGAGCCGGGACTAGTTACAATGAGCAGTTCTTC. It encodes CASSGGAGTSYNEQFF.

This clonotype was detected many times. This sequence joins TRBV6-9 and TRBJ2-3; D might be TRBD1 or TRBD2, each matching 5 bases. Germline CDR1 is MNHGY and CDR2 is SVAAGI. The CDR3 has 17 residues. Between the trimmed V and J ends, which lost 3 bases and 5 bases, there was a span of 21 bases. The CDR3 loop is CASSYSEGLVALDTQYF. The CDR3 DNA sequence: TGTGCCAGCAGTTACTCAGAGGGGTTGGTAGCACTAGATACGCAGTATTTT.

This clonotype was recorded many times. The CDR3 protein is CASSFDREHNQPQHF. The CDR3 DNA sequence: TGTGCCAGCAGTTTTGACAGGGAACACAATCAGCCCCAGCATTTT. The chain is built from TRBV28 and TRBJ1-5, with 7 bases lining up with TRBD1. The CDR3 totals 15 residues. V lost 3 bases to trimming and J lost 3 bases; unmatched junction nucleotides: 5. Germline V gene lookup returns CDR1 MDHEN and CDR2 SYDVKM.

This clonotype was observed many times. The chain links TRBV19 to TRBJ1-4, with 7 bases identical to TRBD1. Per germline, CDR1 LNHDA and CDR2 SQIVND (reference sequence). V trimming: 4 bases; J trimming: 8 bases; junction bases outside the gene matches: 4. This CDR3 is built from 13 residues. CDR3 residues: CASSTEQGEKLFF. The CDR3 nucleotides are TGTGCCAGTAGTACCGAACAGGGGGAAAAACTGTTTTTT.